The next 11 T cell receptor beta chains were all read from a single sample in a study of blood T cell repertoires in COVID-19. Profiled with immunoSEQ multiplex PCR; TCRdb holds only in-frame clones, not every one. The sample has 250,000 or so clones; about 83% are singletons. The sequenced sample consisted of peripheral blood. The receptors come from a man in his fifties with acute or convalescent COVID-19.

The sample holds one count of this clone. The chain employs TRBV2 and TRBJ1-2, with D unclear. Trimming removed 3 bases from V and 8 bases from J, with 13 bases in between. This CDR3 region has 13 residues. CDR1 is SNHLY and CDR2 is FYNNEI in the germline V gene. CDR3 sequence: CASSEGSLGGYTF. CDR3 sequence (DNA): TGTGCCAGCAGTGAGGGGAGCCTTGGGGGCTACACCTTC.

V gene TRBV27 combines with J gene TRBJ1-1, with D unresolved. This CDR3 has 14 amino acids. CDR1 MNHEY and CDR2 SMNVEV come from the germline V gene (reference sequence). Trimming cost V 0 bases and J 2 bases, with 7 bases left between them. In DNA, the CDR3 is TGTGCCAGCAGTTTATCAGGAGTAAACACTGAAGCTTTCTTT. Protein: CASSLSGVNTEAFF.

This rearrangement joins TRBV14 to TRBJ2-7; 8 positions match TRBD1. V gave up 6 bases and J gave up 2 bases; unmatched junction bases: 6. The CDR3 is 14 amino acids. The V gene's germline CDR1 is SGHDN and CDR2 FVKESK. For the CDR3, the DNA is TGTGCCAGCAGTCCTAGGACAGGGCCCTACGAGCAGTACTTC. Translation: CASSPRTGPYEQYF. The full variable domain, its missing parts supplied by reference TRBV14 and TRBJ2-7, is EAGVTQFPSHSVIEKGQTVTLRCDPISGHDNLYWYRRVMGKEIKFLLHFVKESKQDESGMPNNRFLAERTGGTYSTLKVQPAELEDSGVYFCASSPRTGPYEQYFGPGTRLTVT.

V and J are TRBV7-3 and TRBJ2-3, with 10 bases lining up with TRBD2. Germline V gene lookup returns CDR1 SGHTA and CDR2 FQGTGA. The CDR3 spans 15 residues. The J segment lost 6 bases and the V segment lost 3 bases, leaving 6 bases of the junction unmatched. The chain's CDR3 is CASSLSSGGLDTQYF. The CDR3 bases are TGTGCCAGCAGCTTGTCTAGCGGGGGTTTGGATACGCAGTATTTT. Filled out from reference TRBV7-3 and TRBJ2-3, the complete variable domain reads GAGVSQTPSNKVTEKGKYVELRCDPISGHTALYWYRQSLGQGPEFLIYFQGTGAADDSGLPNDRFFAVRPEGSVSTLKIQRTERGDSAVYLCASSLSSGGLDTQYFGPGTRLTVL.

This clone was counted a few times. V is TRBV19 and J is TRBJ1-2; 7 bases line up with TRBD1. The trim removed 6 bases at V and 8 bases at J, leaving 12 bases unmatched. Germline CDR1 is LNHDA and CDR2 is SQIVND (reference sequence). This CDR3 region has 14 residues. The DNA for the CDR3 is TGTGCCAGTAGCCACACAGGGGTCCTTGACGGCTACACCTTC. The encoded protein is CASSHTGVLDGYTF. The variable domain in full, with the rest retrieved from reference TRBV19 and TRBJ1-2, is DGGITQSPKYLFRKEGQNVTLSCEQNLNHDAMYWYRQDPGQGLRLIYYSQIVNDFQKGDIAEGYSVSREKKESFPLTVTSAQKNPTAFYLCASSHTGVLDGYTFGSGTRLTVV.

This clone was recorded once. The rearrangement uses TRBV6-6 and TRBJ1-6; the match to TRBD1 covers 9 bases. CDR1 MNHNY and CDR2 SVGAGI come from the germline V gene (reference sequence). J gave up 10 bases and V 6 bases, and 7 bases lay outside the gene matches. The CDR3 has 14 residues. CDR3 region: CASRETGGRSPLHF. The CDR3 coding sequence is TGTGCCAGCAGGGAGACAGGGGGTAGGTCACCCCTCCACTTT.

The chain employs TRBV29-1 and TRBJ2-7, with D possibly TRBD1 on 6 matching bases. The germline gives CDR1 SQVTM, CDR2 ANQGSEA. V lost 6 bases to trimming and J lost 6 bases, with 24 bases between them. This CDR3 region has 15 residues. CDR3 sequence reads: CSVQTGTAGVGEQYF. In nucleotides, the CDR3 is TGCAGCGTACAGACAGGTACCGCTGGCGTTGGCGAGCAGTACTTC.

The V and J genes are TRBV4-1 and TRBJ2-3; no definite D call. Looked up from germline, CDR1 is MGHRA and CDR2 is YSYEKL. The CDR3 sequence is 13 residues long. V was trimmed by 0 bases and J by 5 bases, leaving 6 bases between them. Here the CDR3 DNA reads TGCGCCAGCAGCCAAGAAAGAGGAGATACGCAGTATTTT. Translation gives CASSQERGDTQYF.

The gene calls are TRBV12-5 and TRBJ2-2; D is undetermined. The CDR3 covers 15 residues. CDR1 LGHNT and CDR2 FRNRAP come from the germline V gene. V lost 2 bases and J lost 2, with 9 bases in between. In DNA, the CDR3 is TGTGCTAGTGGTTTGCCTACAGTAAACACCGGGGAGCTGTTTTTT. Translation gives CASGLPTVNTGELFF.

The table lists this clone with a few counts. The chain joins TRBV28 to TRBJ2-1; 10 nucleotides agree with TRBD2. Germline assignment: CDR1 MDHEN and CDR2 SYDVKM. V shed 5 bases, J shed 7 bases, and the junction held 8 bases outside the gene matches. The CDR3 covers 15 residues. CDR3 DNA sequence: TGTGCCAGCAGTGCCTCTAGCGGGAGTTTAAATGAGCAGTTCTTC. Translation gives CASSASSGSLNEQFF.

V usage is TRBV10-3 and J usage is TRBJ1-2, with TRBD1 identical over 10 bases. The CDR3 extends over 17 amino acids. Germline lookup yields CDR1 ENHRY and CDR2 SYGVKD. V shed 1 base and J 2 bases; nucleotides not matched to a gene: 7. CDR3 region: CAISEFRDRGGNYGYTF. As DNA, the CDR3 is TGTGCCATCAGTGAGTTCCGGGACAGGGGCGGGAACTATGGCTACACCTTC.